Each of the 25 T cell receptor beta chains below was sequenced from the same sample in a study of vaccination and CD4 T cells after COVID-19. Treatment defined: roughly 10-day PBMC culture with coronavirus spike peptide pools or control peptides (ViraFEST assay). These receptors are not linked to any known antigen. Sequence data for DNA of cultured CD4+ T cells were generated by the Oncomine TCR Beta short-read assay. In TCRdb, the PCR reads were re-called with MiXCR into one record per CDR3 protein. The sample includes approximately 18,000 distinct CDR3 sequences, 40% to 55% of them seen just once. The source was CD4+ T cells from blood, cultured in vitro, collected after SARS-CoV-2 vaccination. These receptors originate from a human donor who had recovered from COVID-19.

The rearrangement joins TRBV5-4 to TRBJ2-7; 9 positions agree with TRBD1. Germline CDR1 and CDR2: SGHNT and YYREEE (reference sequence). This CDR3 contains 14 residues. The V gene end was trimmed by 4 bases and the J gene end by 5 bases; junction bases not matched to a gene: 7. The CDR3 here is CASSRGQGQHEQYF. CDR3 nucleotides: TGTGCCAGCAGCAGGGGACAGGGACAGCACGAGCAGTACTTC.

A single count supports this clonotype. The chain carries TRBV7-2 and TRBJ2-1, with D hard to call. This CDR3 spans 12 amino acids. V was trimmed by 1 base and J by 8 bases, leaving 6 bases between them. Per germline, CDR1 SGHTA and CDR2 FQGNSA. CDR3 DNA sequence: TGTGCCAGCAGCTTAGGGATCGATGAGCAGTTCTTC. Protein: CASSLGIDEQFF.

A few counts support this clonotype. The chain recombines TRBV7-9 with TRBJ1-2, with unresolved D. The CDR3 has 12 residues. Trimming pared 1 base from V and 8 bases from J, leaving 8 bases between. From germline, CDR1 is SEHNR and CDR2 FQNEAQ (reference sequence). The CDR3 here is CASSLESLGYTF. The CDR3 nucleotides read TGTGCCAGCAGCTTAGAAAGTTTGGGCTACACCTTC.

This clonotype has just a few counts. The chain carries TRBV20-1 and TRBJ2-7; D is undetermined. The CDR3 contains 11 residues. V lost 3 bases to trimming and J lost 4 bases, with 7 bases between them. The germline V gene has CDR1 DFQATT and CDR2 SNEGSKA (reference sequence). The CDR3 region has the DNA TGCAGTGCTAGTTCAGCTTACGAGCAGTACTTC. As protein: CSASSAYEQYF.

This clonotype was counted a few times. This sequence joins TRBV7-2 and TRBJ2-1, with 16 bases matching TRBD2. Trimming at V came to 5 bases and at J to 2 bases, leaving 9 bases not matched to a gene. The length of the CDR3 is 19 residues. The germline V gene encodes CDR1 SGHTA and CDR2 FQGNSA. CDR3 nucleotides: TGTGCCAGCAGCACGGGGACTAGCGGGAGGGCCAGGGCCTACAATGAGCAGTTCTTC. Translation: CASSTGTSGRARAYNEQFF.

The chain is built from TRBV4-1 and TRBJ1-5; the D is unclear. V was cut by 4 bases and J by 1 base, with 5 bases left in between. CDR3 length: 13 amino acids. In germline, CDR1 is MGHRA, CDR2 YSYEKL. DNA of the CDR3: TGCGCCAGCAGCCTCGGGAGCAATCAGCCCCAGCATTTT. This codes for CASSLGSNQPQHF.

The rearrangement joins TRBV7-2 to TRBJ1-5; the D gene is possibly TRBD1 (6 bases). The CDR3 sequence is 13 residues long. Trimming removed 8 bases at V and 7 bases at J, with 15 bases between. The V gene's germline CDR1 is SGHTA and CDR2 FQGNSA. DNA for the CDR3: TGTGCCAGCGGCCCAGGGGTACAACAGCCCCAGCATTTT. This gives the protein CASGPGVQQPQHF.

The J gene is TRBJ2-4, the V gene TRBV7-2; D is undetermined. CDR1 is SGHTA, CDR2 FQGNSA, per germline. With 0 bases removed from V and 1 base from J, the gap between germline ends came to 4 bases. There are 14 residues in the CDR3. The CDR3 loop reads CASSLAPAKNIQYF. CDR3 coding DNA: TGTGCCAGCAGCTTAGCGCCGGCCAAAAACATTCAGTACTTC.

The rearrangement uses TRBV6-1 and TRBJ2-1; no clear D gene. V lost 1 base and J lost 7, with 2 bases in between. CDR3 length: 11 amino acids. Germline V gene sequence: CDR1 MNHNS, CDR2 SASEGT. Here the CDR3 DNA reads TGTGCCAGCAGTGAAGTAAATGAGCAGTTCTTC. It specifies CASSEVNEQFF.

The J gene is TRBJ2-7, the V gene TRBV28; D unclear. Looked up from germline, CDR1 is MDHEN and CDR2 is SYDVKM. V shed 3 bases and J shed 2 bases, with 11 bases lying between them. The CDR3 consists of 14 residues. The CDR3 DNA sequence: TGTGCCAGCAGTTTTACGGCAGGAACCTACGAGCAGTACTTC. Its translation: CASSFTAGTYEQYF.

This clonotype was seen a few times. The chain recombines TRBV6-1 with TRBJ1-2; D remains unclear. The CDR3 is made up of 13 amino acids. V was pared by 6 bases and J by 4 bases, with 12 bases between. Germline CDR1 is MNHNS and CDR2 is SASEGT. The CDR3 DNA reads as TGTGCCAGCAGCCCTAGGGTGGCCTATGGCTACACCTTC. Translating gives CASSPRVAYGYTF.

This sequence joins TRBV2 and TRBJ2-7; 8 positions agree with TRBD1. J gave up 1 base and V 7 bases, and 12 bases lay outside the gene matches. Germline-derived CDR1 and CDR2 are SNHLY and FYNNEI. The CDR3 has 16 amino acids. The CDR3 nucleotides read TGTGCCAGCAACGACAGGGGTTCAATGGCTTCCTACGAGCAGTACTTC. Translation: CASNDRGSMASYEQYF.

This clonotype has a handful of counts. The CDR3 DNA is TGTGCCAGCGGCCGGGAAACCCAAGAGACCCAGTACTTC. As protein: CASGRETQETQYF. The chain has TRBV6-2 or TRBV6-3 and TRBJ2-5; D is possibly TRBD2 (5 bases). Trimming removed 8 bases from V and 1 base from J, with 11 bases in between. CDR3 length: 13 residues. The germline V gene encodes CDR1 MNHEY and CDR2 SVGEGT.

The rearrangement uses TRBV6-2 or TRBV6-3 and TRBJ1-2; D is possibly TRBD1 (5 bases). The CDR3 has 14 residues. The V end was cut by 5 bases, the J end by 0 bases, with 10 bases between. Germline assignment: CDR1 MNHEY and CDR2 SVGEGT. The CDR3 loop reads CASSLGRTNYGYTF. CDR3 nucleotide sequence: TGTGCCAGCAGTCTGGGACGGACTAACTATGGCTACACCTTC.

The chain employs TRBV6-1 and TRBJ2-7; no definite D call. Trimming pared 4 bases from V and 2 bases from J, leaving 9 bases between. The CDR3 length is 13 residues. The germline V gene encodes CDR1 MNHNS and CDR2 SASEGT. The CDR3: CASSVQLPYEQYF. The CDR3 coding sequence is TGTGCCAGCAGTGTACAGTTACCCTACGAGCAGTACTTC.

The CDR3 DNA reads TGTGCCAGCAGTTACTCCGGGGTTAACACTGAAGCTTTCTTT. Residues: CASSYSGVNTEAFF. This chain links TRBV7-9 with TRBJ1-1; no firm D call. This CDR3 has 14 residues. The V end was cut by 6 bases, the J end by 2 bases, with 13 bases between. Germline V CDR1 and CDR2: SEHNR, FQNEAQ (reference sequence).

The sample holds one count of this clonotype. J is TRBJ2-2 and V is TRBV27; D not certain. The CDR3 runs to 13 residues. Between the trimmed V and J ends, which lost 1 base and 6 bases, there was a span of 6 bases. Germline V gives CDR1 MNHEY, CDR2 SMNVEV (reference sequence). The CDR3 nucleotides are TGTGCCAGCAGTTTATATGTGGCCGGGGAGCTGTTTTTT. This sequence encodes CASSLYVAGELFF.

V gene TRBV12-3 or TRBV12-4 combines with J gene TRBJ1-1, with TRBD1 as a possible D gene (6 bases). Trimming removed 5 bases at V and 2 bases at J, with 12 bases between. The CDR3 has 14 amino acids. This CDR3 reads CASSPTGTNTEAFF. CDR3 nucleotides: TGTGCCAGCAGTCCGACAGGAACTAACACTGAAGCTTTCTTT.

This rearrangement joins TRBV29-1 to TRBJ2-3, with no clear D. There are 11 residues in the CDR3. Germline lookup yields CDR1 SQVTM and CDR2 ANQGSEA. V shed 3 bases and J shed 2 bases, with 3 bases lying between them. The CDR3 DNA follows: TGCAGCGTTGACCTCACAGATACGCAGTATTTT. Its translation is CSVDLTDTQYF.

The CDR3 here is CASSQDADRTLHF. DNA of the CDR3: TGTGCCAGCAGCCAAGACGCCGACAGGACCCTCCACTTT. The gene calls are TRBV5-5 and TRBJ1-6; tentative D call: TRBD1 (6 bases). Germline CDR1 SGHKS, CDR2 YYEKEE (reference sequence). This CDR3 comprises 13 residues. V was cut by 4 bases and J by 14 bases, with 16 bases left in between.

This chain joins TRBV6-2 or TRBV6-3 and TRBJ1-2; D is ambiguous. Trimming removed 7 bases at V and 8 bases at J, with 17 bases between. The CDR3 is 13 amino acids. The germline V gene has CDR1 MNHEY and CDR2 SVGEGT. The CDR3 nucleotides are TGTGCCAGCACTCCAGAGTCACAGCGAGGCTACACCTTC. It is translated as CASTPESQRGYTF.

The CDR3 sequence is CAGRDATSTDTQYF. The DNA for the CDR3 is TGTGCCGGTCGGGACGCTACTAGCACAGATACGCAGTATTTT. The rearrangement links TRBV6-2 or TRBV6-3 to TRBJ2-3; perhaps D is TRBD1 or TRBD2 (5 bases each). Trimming pared 11 bases from V and 0 bases from J, leaving 15 bases between. Looked up from germline, CDR1 is MNHEY and CDR2 is SVGEGT. The CDR3 has 14 amino acids.

The J gene is TRBJ2-5, the V gene TRBV5-4, with D tentatively TRBD2 (6 bases). This CDR3 region has 17 residues. V was pared by 3 bases and J by 1 base, with 19 bases between. The germline gives CDR1 SGHNT, CDR2 YYREEE (reference sequence). CDR3 coding DNA: TGTGCCAGCAGCTCGGAGGCCGGGAGCAGACTCCAAGAGACCCAGTACTTC. As protein: CASSSEAGSRLQETQYF. The whole variable domain, filled in from reference TRBV5-4 and TRBJ2-5, reads ETGVTQSPTHLIKTRGQQVTLRCSSQSGHNTVSWYQQALGQGPQFIFQYYREEENGRGNFPPRFSGLQFPNYSSELNVNALELDDSALYLCASSSEAGSRLQETQYFGPGTRLLVL.

The genes are TRBV20-1 and TRBJ2-3; 9 bases line up with TRBD2. With 5 bases clipped from V and 4 bases from J, the junction kept 10 bases outside the gene matches. The CDR3 has 15 residues. CDR1 and CDR2 from the germline V gene are DFQATT and SNEGSKA (reference sequence). CDR3 in DNA: TGCAGTGCTCAACCAGGGACTAGCTTACCAGATACGCAGTATTTT. It translates to CSAQPGTSLPDTQYF.

The J gene is TRBJ1-2, the V gene TRBV7-2, with no clear D. The CDR3 runs to 12 residues. V lost 4 bases, J lost 8 bases, and 11 bases lay in between. Germline CDR1 reads SGHTA; CDR2 reads FQGNSA. As DNA, the CDR3 is TGTGCCAGCAGCTCGGCCTGGCAGGGCTACACCTTC. Translated, it gives CASSSAWQGYTF.